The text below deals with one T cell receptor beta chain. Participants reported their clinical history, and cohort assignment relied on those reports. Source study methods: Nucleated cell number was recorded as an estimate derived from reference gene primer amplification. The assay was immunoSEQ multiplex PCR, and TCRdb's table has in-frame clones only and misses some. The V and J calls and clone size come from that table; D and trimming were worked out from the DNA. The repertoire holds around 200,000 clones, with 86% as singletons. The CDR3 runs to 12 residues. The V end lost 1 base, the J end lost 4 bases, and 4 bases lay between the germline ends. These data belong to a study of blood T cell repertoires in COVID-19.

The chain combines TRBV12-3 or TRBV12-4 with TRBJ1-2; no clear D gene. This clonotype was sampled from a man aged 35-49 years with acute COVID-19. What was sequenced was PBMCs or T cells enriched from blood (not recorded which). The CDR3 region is CASSLGAYGYTF. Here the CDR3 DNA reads TGTGCCAGCAGTTTAGGGGCCTATGGCTACACCTTC.